This TCR beta chain was observed in a study of CD8 T cells in ankylosing spondylitis. General observations from the study: One TCR beta motif, made up of 7 or 8 highly homologous variants, appeared characteristic of ankylosing spondylitis blood. Researchers report that disease-linked clones proved CD8+ and relatively rare in peripheral blood. Disease-linked clones reportedly showed significant enrichment in matched ankylosing spondylitis synovial fluid.

This clonotype appeared many times. The antigen is not known. Quantitative 5'-RACE with molecular barcodes produced the TCR beta libraries. TCRdb reprocessed the 5' RACE reads with MiXCR, giving one entry per CDR3 protein. The table records around 230,000 distinct CDR3 sequences, around 9.1% of them present only once. CDR1 and CDR2 (germline): DFQATT, SNEGSKA (reference sequence). This CDR3 is built from 14 residues. The J segment lost 1 base and the V segment lost 3 bases, leaving 3 bases of the junction unmatched. The clonotype originates from a male donor with ankylosing spondylitis or in good health (not recorded which). V usage is TRBV20-1 and J usage is TRBJ1-1, with 9 nucleotides matching TRBD1. Sequences were obtained from blood, either unsorted or a sorted T cell fraction (not recorded which). The DNA for the CDR3 is TGCAGTGCTAGGAGGGGACAGGGGAACACTGAAGCTTTCTTT. Protein sequence: CSARRGQGNTEAFF.